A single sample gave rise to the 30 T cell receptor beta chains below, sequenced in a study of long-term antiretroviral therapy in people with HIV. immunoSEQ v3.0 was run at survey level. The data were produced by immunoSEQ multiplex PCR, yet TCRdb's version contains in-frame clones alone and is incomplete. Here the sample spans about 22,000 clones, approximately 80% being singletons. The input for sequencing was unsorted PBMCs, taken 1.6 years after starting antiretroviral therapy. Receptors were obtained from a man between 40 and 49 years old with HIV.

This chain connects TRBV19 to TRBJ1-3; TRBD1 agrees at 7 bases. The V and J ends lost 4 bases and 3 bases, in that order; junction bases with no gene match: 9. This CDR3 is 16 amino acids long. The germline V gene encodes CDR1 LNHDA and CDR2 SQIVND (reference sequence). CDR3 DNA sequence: TGTGCCAGTAGTACCCCTCTCCGGACAGGTGGAAACACCATATATTTT. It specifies CASSTPLRTGGNTIYF.

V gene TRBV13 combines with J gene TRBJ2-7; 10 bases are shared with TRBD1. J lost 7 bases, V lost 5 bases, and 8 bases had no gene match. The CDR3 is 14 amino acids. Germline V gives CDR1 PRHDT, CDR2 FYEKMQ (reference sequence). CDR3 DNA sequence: TGTGCCAGCAGCCGGGGACAGGGGATGGGGGAGCAGTACTTC. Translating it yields CASSRGQGMGEQYF.

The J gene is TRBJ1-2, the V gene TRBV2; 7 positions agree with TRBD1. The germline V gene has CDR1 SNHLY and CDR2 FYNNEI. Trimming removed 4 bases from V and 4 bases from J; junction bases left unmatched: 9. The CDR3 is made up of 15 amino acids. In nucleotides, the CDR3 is TGTGCCAGCAGTGCCGAGGACAGGAGTATCTATGGCTACACCTTC. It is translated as CASSAEDRSIYGYTF.

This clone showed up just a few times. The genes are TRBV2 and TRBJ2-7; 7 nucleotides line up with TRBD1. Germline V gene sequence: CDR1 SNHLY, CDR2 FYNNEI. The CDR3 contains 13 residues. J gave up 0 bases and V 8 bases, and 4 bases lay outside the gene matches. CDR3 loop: CASGYRGSYEQYF. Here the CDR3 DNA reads TGTGCCAGCGGCTACAGGGGCTCCTACGAGCAGTACTTC.

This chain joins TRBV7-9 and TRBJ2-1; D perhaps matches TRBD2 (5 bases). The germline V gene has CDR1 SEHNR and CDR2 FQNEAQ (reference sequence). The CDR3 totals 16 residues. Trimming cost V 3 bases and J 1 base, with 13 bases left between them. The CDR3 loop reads CASSFGSAKSYNEQFF. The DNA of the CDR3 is TGTGCCAGCAGCTTCGGTAGCGCCAAGTCCTACAATGAGCAGTTCTTC.

The CDR3 here is CASSQGGNLGPEAFF. As DNA, the CDR3 is TGTGCCAGCAGCCAAGGCGGTAACCTCGGCCCTGAAGCTTTCTTT. The genes are TRBV6-5 and TRBJ1-1; no definite D call. Trimming shortened V by 6 bases and J by 6 bases, and 20 bases separated the two germline ends. The CDR3 length is 15 residues. Germline assignment: CDR1 MNHEY and CDR2 SVGAGI.

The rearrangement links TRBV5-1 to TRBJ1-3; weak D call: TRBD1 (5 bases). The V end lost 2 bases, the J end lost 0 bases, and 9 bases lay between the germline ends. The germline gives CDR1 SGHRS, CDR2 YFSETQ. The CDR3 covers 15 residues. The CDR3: CASSFGAGSGNTIYF. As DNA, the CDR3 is TGCGCCAGCAGCTTCGGGGCAGGCTCTGGAAACACCATATATTTT.

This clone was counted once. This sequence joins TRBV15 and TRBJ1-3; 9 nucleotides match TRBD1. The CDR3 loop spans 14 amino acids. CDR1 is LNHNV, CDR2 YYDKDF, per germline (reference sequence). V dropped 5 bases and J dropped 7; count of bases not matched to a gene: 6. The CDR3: CATSSGTGLNTIYF. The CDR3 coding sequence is TGTGCCACCAGCTCCGGGACAGGGTTGAACACCATATATTTT.

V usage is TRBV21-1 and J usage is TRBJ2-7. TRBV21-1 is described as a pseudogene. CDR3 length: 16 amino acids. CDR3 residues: CASSVPILQSSYEQYF. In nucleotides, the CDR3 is TGTGCCAGCAGCGTACCGATTCTTCAGAGCTCCTACGAGCAGTACTTC.

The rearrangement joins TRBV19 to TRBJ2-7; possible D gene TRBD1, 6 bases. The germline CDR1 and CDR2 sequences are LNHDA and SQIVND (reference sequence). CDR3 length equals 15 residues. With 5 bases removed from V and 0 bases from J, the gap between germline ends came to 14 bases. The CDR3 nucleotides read TGTGCCAGTAGTTCCTCGACAGGATCCTCCTACGAGCAGTACTTC. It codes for CASSSSTGSSYEQYF.

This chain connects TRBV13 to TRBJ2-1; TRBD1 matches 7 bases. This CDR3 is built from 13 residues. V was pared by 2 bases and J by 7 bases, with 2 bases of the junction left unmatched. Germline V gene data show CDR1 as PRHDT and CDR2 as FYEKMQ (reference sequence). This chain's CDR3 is CASSLRGRNEQFF. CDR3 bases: TGTGCCAGCAGCTTAAGGGGGCGGAATGAGCAGTTCTTC.

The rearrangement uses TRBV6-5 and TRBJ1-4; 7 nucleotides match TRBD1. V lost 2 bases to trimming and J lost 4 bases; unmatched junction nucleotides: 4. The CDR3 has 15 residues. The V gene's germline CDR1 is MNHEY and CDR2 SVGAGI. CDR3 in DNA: TGTGCCAGCAGTTACGGGGGGACAGATAATGAAAAACTGTTTTTT. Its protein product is CASSYGGTDNEKLFF.

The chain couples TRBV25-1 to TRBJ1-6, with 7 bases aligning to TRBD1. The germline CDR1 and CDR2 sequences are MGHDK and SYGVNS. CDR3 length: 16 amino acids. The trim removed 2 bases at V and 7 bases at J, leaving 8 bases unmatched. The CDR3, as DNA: TGTGCCAGCAGTGAACAACAGGGGAGGCACAATTCACCCCTCCACTTT. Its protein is CASSEQQGRHNSPLHF.

CDR3 sequence: CASTEGDRGTDTQYF. CDR3 bases: TGTGCCAGCACCGAAGGGGACCGGGGCACAGATACGCAGTATTTT. The chain joins TRBV2 to TRBJ2-3; D may correspond to TRBD1 or TRBD2 (5 bases each). Germline V CDR1 and CDR2: SNHLY, FYNNEI. This CDR3 has 15 residues. Deletions cut 7 bases from V and 1 base from J, with 15 bases between.

The CDR3 sequence is CATIPLGRRNTEAFF. The CDR3 nucleotides read TGTGCCACCATTCCCCTTGGACGAAGGAACACTGAAGCTTTCTTT. J is TRBJ1-1 and V is TRBV28; no clear D gene. Between the trimmed V and J ends, which lost 10 bases and 1 base, there was a span of 19 bases. In germline, CDR1 is MDHEN, CDR2 SYDVKM. This CDR3 spans 15 amino acids.

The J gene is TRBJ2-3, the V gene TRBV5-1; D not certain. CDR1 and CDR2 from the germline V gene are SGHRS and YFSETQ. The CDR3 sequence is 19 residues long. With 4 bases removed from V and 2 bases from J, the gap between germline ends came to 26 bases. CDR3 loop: CASSRTQNPSTSVTDTQYF. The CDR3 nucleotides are TGCGCCAGCAGCCGAACCCAAAACCCTAGTACCTCTGTCACAGATACGCAGTATTTT.

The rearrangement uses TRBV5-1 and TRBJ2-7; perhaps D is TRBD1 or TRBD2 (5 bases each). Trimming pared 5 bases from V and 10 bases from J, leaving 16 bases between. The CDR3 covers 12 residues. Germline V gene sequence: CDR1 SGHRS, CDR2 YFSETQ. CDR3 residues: CASSSVEGPQYF. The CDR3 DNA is TGCGCCAGCAGTTCGGTAGAGGGACCCCAGTACTTC.

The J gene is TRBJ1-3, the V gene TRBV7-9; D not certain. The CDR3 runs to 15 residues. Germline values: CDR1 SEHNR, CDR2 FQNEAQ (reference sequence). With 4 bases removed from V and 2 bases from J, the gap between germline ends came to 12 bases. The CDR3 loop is CASSYNVGAGNTIYF. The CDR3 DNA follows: TGTGCCAGCAGCTATAATGTCGGCGCTGGAAACACCATATATTTT.

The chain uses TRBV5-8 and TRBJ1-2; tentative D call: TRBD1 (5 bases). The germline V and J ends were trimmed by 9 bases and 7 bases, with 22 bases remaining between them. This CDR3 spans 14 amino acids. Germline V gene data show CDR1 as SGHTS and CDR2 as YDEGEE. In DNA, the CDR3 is TGTGCCACTACCTTTCGGGGCGTCTCACCTGGCTACACCTTC. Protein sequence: CATTFRGVSPGYTF.

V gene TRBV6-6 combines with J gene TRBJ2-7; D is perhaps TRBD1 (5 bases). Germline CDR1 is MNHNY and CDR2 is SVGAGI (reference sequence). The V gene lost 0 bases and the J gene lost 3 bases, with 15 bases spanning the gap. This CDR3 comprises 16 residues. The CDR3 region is CASSYSYRQTDYEQYF. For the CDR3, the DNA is TGTGCCAGCAGTTACTCTTATAGACAGACCGACTACGAGCAGTACTTC.

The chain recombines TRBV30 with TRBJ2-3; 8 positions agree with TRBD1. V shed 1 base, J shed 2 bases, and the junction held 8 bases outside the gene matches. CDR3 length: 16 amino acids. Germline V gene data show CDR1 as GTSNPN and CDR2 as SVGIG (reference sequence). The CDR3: CAWSAWDRSLTDTQYF. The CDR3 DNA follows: TGTGCCTGGAGTGCTTGGGACAGGTCCCTCACAGATACGCAGTATTTT.

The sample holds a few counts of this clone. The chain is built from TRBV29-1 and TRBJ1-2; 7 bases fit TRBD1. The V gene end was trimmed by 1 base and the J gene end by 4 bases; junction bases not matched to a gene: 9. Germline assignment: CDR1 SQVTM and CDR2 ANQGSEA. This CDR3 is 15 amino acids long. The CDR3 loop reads CSVEADKTGSYGYTF. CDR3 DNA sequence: TGCAGCGTTGAAGCAGATAAGACAGGGAGCTATGGCTACACCTTC.

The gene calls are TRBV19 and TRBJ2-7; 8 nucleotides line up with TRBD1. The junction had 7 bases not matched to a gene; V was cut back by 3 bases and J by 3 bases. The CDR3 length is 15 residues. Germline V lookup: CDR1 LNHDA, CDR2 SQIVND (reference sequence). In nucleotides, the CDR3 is TGTGCCAGTAGTATCCTCGGACAGGGAAACTACGAGCAGTACTTC. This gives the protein CASSILGQGNYEQYF. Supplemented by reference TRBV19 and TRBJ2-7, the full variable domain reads DGGITQSPKYLFRKEGQNVTLSCEQNLNHDAMYWYRQDPGQGLRLIYYSQIVNDFQKGDIAEGYSVSREKKESFPLTVTSAQKNPTAFYLCASSILGQGNYEQYFGPGTRLTVT.

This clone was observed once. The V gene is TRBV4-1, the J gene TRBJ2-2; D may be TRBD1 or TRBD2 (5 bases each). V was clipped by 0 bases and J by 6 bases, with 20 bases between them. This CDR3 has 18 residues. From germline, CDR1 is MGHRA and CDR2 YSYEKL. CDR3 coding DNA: TGCGCCAGCAGCCAAGATGGGGGAGCAAGCTCGGGGCCCGGGGAGCTGTTTTTT. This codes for CASSQDGGASSGPGELFF.

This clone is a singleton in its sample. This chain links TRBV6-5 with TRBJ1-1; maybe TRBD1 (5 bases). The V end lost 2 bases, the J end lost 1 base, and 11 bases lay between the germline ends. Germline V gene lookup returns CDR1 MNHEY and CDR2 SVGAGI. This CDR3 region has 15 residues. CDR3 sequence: CASSYRGRENTEAFF. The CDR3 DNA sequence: TGTGCCAGCAGTTACCGGGGGAGGGAGAACACTGAAGCTTTCTTT.

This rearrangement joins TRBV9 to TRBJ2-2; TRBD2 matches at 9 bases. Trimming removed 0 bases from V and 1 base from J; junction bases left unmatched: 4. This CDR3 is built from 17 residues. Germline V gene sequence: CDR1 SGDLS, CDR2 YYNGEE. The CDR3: CASSVVASGVNTGELFF. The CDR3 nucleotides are TGTGCCAGCAGCGTAGTGGCTAGCGGGGTGAACACCGGGGAGCTGTTTTTT.

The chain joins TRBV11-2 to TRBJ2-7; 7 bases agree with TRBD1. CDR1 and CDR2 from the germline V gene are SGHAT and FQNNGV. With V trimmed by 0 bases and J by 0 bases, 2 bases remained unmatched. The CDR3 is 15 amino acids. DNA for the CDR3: TGTGCCAGCAGCTTAGAGACAGGGCTCTCCTACGAGCAGTACTTC. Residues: CASSLETGLSYEQYF.

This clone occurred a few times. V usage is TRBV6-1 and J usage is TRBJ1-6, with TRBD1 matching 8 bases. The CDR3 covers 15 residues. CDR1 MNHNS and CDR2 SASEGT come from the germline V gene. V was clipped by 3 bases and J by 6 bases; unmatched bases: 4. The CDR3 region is CASSDPGQVNSPLHF. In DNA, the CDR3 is TGTGCCAGCAGTGACCCGGGACAGGTTAATTCACCCCTCCACTTT.

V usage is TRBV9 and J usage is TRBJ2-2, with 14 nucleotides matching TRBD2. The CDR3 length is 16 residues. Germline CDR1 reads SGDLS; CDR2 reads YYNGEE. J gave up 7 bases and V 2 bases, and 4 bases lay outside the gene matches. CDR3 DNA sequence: TGTGCCAGCAGCGTGACTAGCGGGAGGGCGAGCGGGGAGCTGTTTTTT. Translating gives CASSVTSGRASGELFF.

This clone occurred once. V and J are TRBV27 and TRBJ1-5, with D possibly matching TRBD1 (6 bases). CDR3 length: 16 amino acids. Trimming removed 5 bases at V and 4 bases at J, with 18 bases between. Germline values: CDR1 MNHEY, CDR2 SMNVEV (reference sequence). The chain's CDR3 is CASSPRGAGANQPQHF. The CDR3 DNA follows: TGTGCCAGCAGTCCCCGAGGAGCGGGGGCAAATCAGCCCCAGCATTTT.